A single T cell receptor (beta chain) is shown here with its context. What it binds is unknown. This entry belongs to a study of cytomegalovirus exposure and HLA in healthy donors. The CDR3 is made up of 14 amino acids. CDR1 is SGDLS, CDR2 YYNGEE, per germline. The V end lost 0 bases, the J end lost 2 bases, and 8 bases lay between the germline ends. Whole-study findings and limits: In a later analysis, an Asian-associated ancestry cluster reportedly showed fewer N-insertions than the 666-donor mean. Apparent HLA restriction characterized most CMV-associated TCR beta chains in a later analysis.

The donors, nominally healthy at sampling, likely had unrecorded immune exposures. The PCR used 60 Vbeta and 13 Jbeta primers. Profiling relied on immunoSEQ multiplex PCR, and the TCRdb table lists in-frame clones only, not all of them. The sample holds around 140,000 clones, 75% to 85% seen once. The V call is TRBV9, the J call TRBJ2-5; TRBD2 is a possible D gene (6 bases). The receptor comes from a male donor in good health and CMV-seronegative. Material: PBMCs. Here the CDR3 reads CASSVEGGQETQYF. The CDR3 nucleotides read TGTGCCAGCAGCGTAGAGGGAGGTCAAGAGACCCAGTACTTC.